The rows below give T cell receptor beta chains drawn from one sample of a study of blood T cell repertoires in COVID-19. The method was immunoSEQ multiplex PCR; TCRdb's version includes in-frame clones alone and lacks a portion of them. The table has 200,000 or so clones, roughly four fifths seen once. Sequencing used peripheral blood. The receptors were gathered from a woman aged 40 to 50 with acute or convalescent COVID-19. CDR3s include the opening cysteine and the closing phenylalanine or tryptophan. D genes are given only for firm matches. For some rows the clone size is stated as once, few or many, or as a class when expanded; others skip it.

clone size,J gene,D gene,V gene,CDR3 protein,CDR3 DNA
-,TRBJ1-1,TRBD1,TRBV11-3,CASSTGGEAFF,TGTGCCAGCAGTACAGGGGGTGAAGCTTTCTTT
-,TRBJ1-1,-,TRBV5-4,CASMSPGRLVSYTEAFF,TGTGCCAGCATGTCTCCCGGGAGGTTAGTTTCGTACACTGAAGCTTTCTTT
-,TRBJ1-5,-,TRBV6-5,CASSPQGGQPQHF,TGTGCCAGCAGTCCCCAGGGAGGTCAGCCCCAGCATTTT
-,TRBJ2-3,-,TRBV20-1,CSAPRLDTQYF,TGCAGTGCTCCCCGACTAGATACGCAGTATTTT
-,TRBJ1-5,-,TRBV19,CASSTHHSNQPQHF,TGTGCCAGTAGCACTCATCATAGCAATCAGCCCCAGCATTTT
-,TRBJ2-7,TRBD2,TRBV7-2,CASSSQSGGYSYEQYF,TGTGCCAGCAGCTCTCAAAGCGGGGGGTATTCCTACGAGCAGTACTTC
-,TRBJ2-1,-,TRBV7-9,CASSFPLKGDEQFF,TGTGCCAGCAGCTTCCCCTTGAAGGGAGATGAGCAGTTCTTC
-,TRBJ2-7,TRBD1,TRBV25-1,CASSADRGPLSKQYF,TGTGCCAGCAGTGCGGACAGGGGGCCCCTTTCGAAACAGTACTTC
-,TRBJ2-1,-,TRBV12-3/TRBV12-4,CASSFSQNEQFF,TGTGCCAGCAGTTTCAGTCAGAATGAGCAGTTCTTC
-,TRBJ1-1,-,TRBV2,CASGEDMNTEAFF,TGTGCCAGCGGGGAGGATATGAACACTGAAGCTTTCTTT
-,TRBJ1-4,-,TRBV18,CASSPPGTSGEKLFF,TGTGCCAGCTCACCACCAGGGACATCTGGGGAAAAACTGTTTTTT
once,TRBJ2-3,TRBD2,TRBV3-1/TRBV3-2,CASSLQPGLAGHTQYF,TGTGCCAGCAGCCTCCAACCGGGACTAGCGGGTCATACGCAGTATTTT
few,TRBJ1-2,-,TRBV12-3/TRBV12-4,CASSYDSRYTF,TGTGCCAGCAGCTACGACAGTCGCTACACCTTC
-,TRBJ2-7,-,TRBV5-4,CASSGVREGRQPYEQYF,TGTGCCAGCAGCGGGGTACGGGAAGGTCGACAACCCTACGAGCAGTACTTC
-,TRBJ1-2,TRBD1,TRBV19,CASSWGTAYGYTF,TGTGCCAGTTCATGGGGGACAGCCTATGGCTACACCTTC
-,TRBJ1-2,-,TRBV9,CASSVAGGSGYTF,TGTGCCAGCAGCGTAGCTGGAGGCTCCGGCTACACCTTC
-,TRBJ1-3,TRBD1,TRBV6-5,CASSYQRDRGDTIYF,TGTGCCAGCAGTTACCAACGGGACAGGGGGGACACCATATATTTT
-,TRBJ2-1,-,TRBV9,CASSVVTVSAEQFF,TGTGCCAGCAGCGTAGTAACGGTGAGCGCCGAGCAGTTCTTC
few,TRBJ2-1,TRBD2,TRBV5-1,CASTGTSGINEQFF,TGCGCCAGCACAGGGACTAGCGGTATCAATGAGCAGTTCTTC
-,TRBJ2-1,TRBD2,TRBV9,CASSVGTTQYNEQFF,TGTGCCAGCAGCGTCGGGACTACCCAGTACAATGAGCAGTTCTTC
-,TRBJ1-5,-,TRBV7-9,CASSLGQYSNQPQHF,TGTGCCAGCAGCTTAGGACAGTATAGCAATCAGCCCCAGCATTTT
-,TRBJ2-6,-,TRBV5-1,CASGPQAGANVLTF,TGCGCCAGCGGCCCCCAAGCTGGGGCCAACGTCCTGACTTTC
-,TRBJ2-4,TRBD1,TRBV11-3,CASSPDRGGQKDIQYF,TGTGCCAGCAGCCCCGACAGGGGGGGACAAAAGGACATTCAGTACTTC
-,TRBJ2-1,TRBD1,TRBV28,CASSLERTGGDEQFF,TGTGCCAGCAGTTTAGAAAGGACAGGGGGCGATGAGCAGTTCTTC
-,TRBJ2-2,TRBD2,TRBV9,CASSPRTSGGELFF,TGTGCCAGCAGCCCCAGGACTAGCGGGGGAGAGCTGTTTTTT
few,TRBJ2-7,TRBD1,TRBV9,CASSVGGTANLKQYF,TGTGCCAGCAGCGTAGGAGGGACAGCGAATTTGAAGCAGTACTTC
-,TRBJ1-2,TRBD1,TRBV9,CASSVGTGVAYGYTF,TGTGCCAGCAGCGTCGGGACAGGGGTAGCCTATGGCTACACCTTC
few,TRBJ2-7,TRBD2,TRBV19,CASSIGGRAGSYEQYF,TGTGCCAGTAGTATAGGAGGGAGGGCAGGATCCTACGAGCAGTACTTC
-,TRBJ2-2,-,TRBV7-3,CASKKEGGTGELFF,TGTGCCAGCAAAAAGGAAGGGGGCACCGGGGAGCTGTTTTTT
few,TRBJ1-2,-,TRBV30,CAWTLSGYGHGYTF,TGTGCCTGGACCCTCTCGGGGTATGGCCATGGCTACACCTTC
-,TRBJ1-1,TRBD1,TRBV5-4,CASSSTRQGGGAFF,TGTGCCAGCAGCTCGACCCGACAGGGTGGCGGAGCTTTCTTT
-,TRBJ2-1,TRBD2,TRBV28,CASSILAGGYNEQFF,TGTGCCAGCAGTATACTAGCGGGAGGCTACAATGAGCAGTTCTTC
once,TRBJ2-7,TRBD1,TRBV11-2,CASSSGQGSYEQYF,TGTGCCAGCAGCTCCGGACAGGGCTCCTACGAGCAGTACTTC
-,TRBJ1-2,-,TRBV6-5,CASSWVTGNYGYTF,TGTGCCAGCAGTTGGGTAACAGGGAACTATGGCTACACCTTC
few,TRBJ2-6,TRBD1,TRBV6-2/TRBV6-3,CASSITGAGANVLTF,TGTGCCAGCAGTATAACAGGGGCTGGGGCCAACGTCCTGACTTTC
-,TRBJ2-3,-,TRBV27,CASSSYSADTQYF,TGTGCCAGCAGTTCCTACTCTGCAGATACGCAGTATTTT
-,TRBJ2-7,-,TRBV6-6,CASSQPPPGSEQYF,TGTGCCAGCAGTCAGCCACCCCCTGGTAGCGAGCAGTACTTC
few,TRBJ1-2,-,TRBV4-2,CASSEVASRVFIGYTF,TGTGCCAGCAGCGAAGTGGCTTCGCGGGTTTTTATTGGCTACACCTTC
-,TRBJ2-1,TRBD1,TRBV2,CASSEGGQGYEQFF,TGTGCCAGCAGTGAAGGGGGACAGGGGTATGAGCAGTTCTTC
-,TRBJ2-7,TRBD2,TRBV11-2,CASQTSGGIYEQYF,TGTGCCAGCCAGACTTCGGGGGGGATCTACGAGCAGTACTTC
-,TRBJ1-3,-,TRBV5-6,CASSLGGAGNTIYF,TGTGCCAGCAGTTTGGGAGGAGCTGGAAACACCATATATTTT
-,TRBJ2-5,-,TRBV5-6,CASSLAPSGGLETQYF,TGTGCCAGCAGCTTGGCGCCTTCAGGGGGGTTAGAGACCCAGTACTTC
-,TRBJ1-2,-,TRBV28,CASSFAGGGYGYTF,TGTGCCAGCAGTTTCGCCGGGGGGGGCTATGGCTACACCTTC
-,TRBJ2-2,-,TRBV5-1,CASSSNRDGGELFF,TGCGCCAGCAGCTCCAACAGGGACGGCGGGGAGCTGTTTTTT
once,TRBJ1-6,-,TRBV2,CASVYLPSGGHYNSPLHF,TGTGCCAGCGTCTATCTCCCGTCGGGAGGGCACTATAATTCACCCCTCCACTTT
-,TRBJ1-2,-,TRBV5-4,CASLPSPSSFYGYTF,TGTGCCAGCCTTCCCAGTCCATCCTCCTTTTATGGCTACACCTTC